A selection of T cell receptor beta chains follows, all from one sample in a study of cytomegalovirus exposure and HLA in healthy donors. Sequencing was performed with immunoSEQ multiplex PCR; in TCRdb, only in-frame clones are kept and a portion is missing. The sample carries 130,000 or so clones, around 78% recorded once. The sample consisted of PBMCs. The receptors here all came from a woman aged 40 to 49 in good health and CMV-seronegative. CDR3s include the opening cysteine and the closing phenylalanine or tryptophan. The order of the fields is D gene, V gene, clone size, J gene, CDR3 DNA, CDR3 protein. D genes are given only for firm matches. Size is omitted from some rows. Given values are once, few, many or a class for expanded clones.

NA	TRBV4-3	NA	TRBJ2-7	TGCGCCAGCAGCCAAGATCTTGGGCAGTACGAGCAGTACTTC	CASSQDLGQYEQYF
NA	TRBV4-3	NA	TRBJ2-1	TGCGCCAGCAGCCGCGGACTGGACAGTTCCTACAATGAGCAGTTCTTC	CASSRGLDSSYNEQFF
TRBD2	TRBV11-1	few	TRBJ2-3	TGTGCCAGCAGCTTATTCCTAGCGGGTATCCCAGATACGCAGTATTTT	CASSLFLAGIPDTQYF
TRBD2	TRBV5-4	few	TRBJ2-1	TGTGCCAGCAGCCACAGCGGGAGCCCCTACAATGAGCAGTTCTTC	CASSHSGSPYNEQFF
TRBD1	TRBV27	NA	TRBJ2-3	TGTGCCAGCAGTTTTACGAGGGGGCATGCTAGCACAGATACGCAGTATTTT	CASSFTRGHASTDTQYF
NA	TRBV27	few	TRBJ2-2	TGTGCCAGCAGTGTCCGGGGGGCGAGTGCCGGGGAGCTGTTTTTT	CASSVRGASAGELFF
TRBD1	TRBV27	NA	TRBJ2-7	TGTGCCAGCAGTTCAAATCCGGACAGGTTTACTCCCGTTGCCTACGAGCAGTACTTC	CASSSNPDRFTPVAYEQYF
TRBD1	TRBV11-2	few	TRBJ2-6	TGTGCCAGCAGCTTAGGGACAGGGCGTAGGGCCAACGGCCTGACTTTC	CASSLGTGRRANGLTF
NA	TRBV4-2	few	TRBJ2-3	TGTGCCAGCAGCCAACGCCCTCAGGGGAACACAGATACGCAGTATTTT	CASSQRPQGNTDTQYF
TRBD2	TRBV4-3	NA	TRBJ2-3	TGCGCCAGCAGCCAGGGTACAGGTGCCGGGGGGACAGATACGCAGTATTTT	CASSQGTGAGGTDTQYF
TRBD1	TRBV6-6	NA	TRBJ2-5	TGTGCCAGCAGTTATTACAGGGGGGCGGGGGAGACCCAGTACTTC	CASSYYRGAGETQYF
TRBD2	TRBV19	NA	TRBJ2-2	TGTGCCAGTAGTAGGTCCGGGACTAGCAGCGCTCACACCGGGGAGCTGTTTTTT	CASSRSGTSSAHTGELFF
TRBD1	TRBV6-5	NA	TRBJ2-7	TGTGCCAGCAGTTACTTCGGACAGGGAGACGAGCAGTACTTC	CASSYFGQGDEQYF
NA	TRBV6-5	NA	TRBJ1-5	TGTGCCAGCAGTTACAGGGGCTCGGATCAGCCCCAGCATTTT	CASSYRGSDQPQHF
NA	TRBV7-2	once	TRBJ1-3	TGTGCCAGCAGTCAAAGCGGACGCACCATATATTTT	CASSQSGRTIYF
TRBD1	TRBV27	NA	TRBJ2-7	TGTGCCAGCAGTCAGGGGGACAGGAACTACGAGCAGTACTTC	CASSQGDRNYEQYF
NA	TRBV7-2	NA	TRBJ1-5	TGTGCCAGCAGCTTAGACCGTGACAGGTTTCAGCCCCAGCATTTT	CASSLDRDRFQPQHF
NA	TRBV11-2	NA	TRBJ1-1	TGTGCCAGCAGCATTAACCCCGGTCCGCCGCCGAAAGCTTTCTTT	CASSINPGPPPKAFF
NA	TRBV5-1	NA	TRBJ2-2	TGCGCCAGCAGCTTGACAGCTAACACCGGGGAGCTGTTTTTT	CASSLTANTGELFF
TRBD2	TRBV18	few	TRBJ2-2	TGTGCCAGCTCACCACTAGCGGCGGGGGGCACCGGGGAGCTGTTTTTT	CASSPLAAGGTGELFF
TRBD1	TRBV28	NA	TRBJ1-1	TGTGCCAGCAGTTCGGGACAGTCCCTCCGGGCTTTCTTT	CASSSGQSLRAFF
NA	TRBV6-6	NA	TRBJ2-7	TGTGCCAGTAGCGGCAGCTCCTACGAGCAGTACTTC	CASSGSSYEQYF
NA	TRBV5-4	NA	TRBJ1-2	TGTGCCAGCAGCTTGGACAGGATTCAGAGTGGCTACACCTTC	CASSLDRIQSGYTF
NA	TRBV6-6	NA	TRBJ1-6	TGTGCCAGCAGCCCGACGACAGGCAAGGAAGCACCCCTCCACTTT	CASSPTTGKEAPLHF
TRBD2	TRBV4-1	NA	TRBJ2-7	TGCGCCAGCAGCCATAGCGGGAGCTCCTACGAGCAGTACTTC	CASSHSGSSYEQYF
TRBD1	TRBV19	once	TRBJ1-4	TGTGCCAGTACCAGGGGACAGGGGGCAACTAATGAAAAACTGTTTTTT	CASTRGQGATNEKLFF
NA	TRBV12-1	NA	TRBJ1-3	TGTGCCAGCAGCTTTACAGGGGGCACTGGAAACACCATATATTTT	CASSFTGGTGNTIYF
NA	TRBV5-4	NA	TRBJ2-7	TGTGCCAGCAGCTCGATAGGACAAGATCACTACGAGCAGTACTTC	CASSSIGQDHYEQYF
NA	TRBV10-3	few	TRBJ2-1	TGTGCCATCAGTGCAGGGGACCAGTACAATGAGCAGTTCTTC	CAISAGDQYNEQFF
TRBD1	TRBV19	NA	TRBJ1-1	TGTGCCAGTAGCACACGACAGGGGCTGCGAGAAGCTTTCTTT	CASSTRQGLREAFF
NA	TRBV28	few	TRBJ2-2	TGTGCCAGCAGTCCACAGAACACCGGGGAGCTGTTTTTT	CASSPQNTGELFF
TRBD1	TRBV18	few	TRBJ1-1	TGTGCCAGCTCATCGGGACAGGACACTGAAGCTTTCTTT	CASSSGQDTEAFF